These 28 T cell receptor beta chains originate from one sample sequenced in a study of T cell responses to AZD1222 COVID-19 vaccine (dated by TCRdb to 2020 to 2022). The time point label on this specimen signifies: baseline before first vaccination. Libraries were made using the immunoSEQ multiplex PCR assay. Imported from immuneACCESS, the table was reduced by TCRdb to in-frame sequences with V and J called. These copies leave out some clones; in studies compared against another copy, an unresolved V gene accounts for under half, and the cause of the remainder is not known. Recorded for this sample are approximately 90,000 clones; about 87% of them occurred a single time. Around 17% of the sample is taken by the ten largest. The sample consisted of peripheral blood, taken on day 0 of AZD1222 vaccination. These receptors all stem from an adult in good health.

The gene calls are TRBV7-9 and TRBJ2-3; D perhaps matches TRBD1 (6 bases). The CDR3 is 14 amino acids. Trimming cost V 5 bases and J 2 bases, with 11 bases left between them. The germline CDR1 and CDR2 sequences are SEHNR and FQNEAQ (reference sequence). CDR3 sequence (DNA): TGTGCCAGCAGCCCCTGGACAGTCACAGATACGCAGTATTTT. Its translation: CASSPWTVTDTQYF.

This chain links TRBV12-5 with TRBJ2-7; TRBD1 might be the D (5 bases). The CDR3 spans 14 residues. The V gene lost 3 bases and the J gene lost 6 bases, with 15 bases spanning the gap. The germline V gene has CDR1 LGHNT and CDR2 FRNRAP. This CDR3 is CASGLPVTGSEQYF. The CDR3 coding sequence is TGTGCTAGTGGTTTACCGGTCACAGGAAGCGAGCAGTACTTC.

J is TRBJ1-2 and V is TRBV6-1; D is ambiguous. Germline V gene sequence: CDR1 MNHNS, CDR2 SASEGT. Trimming shortened V by 0 bases and J by 10 bases, and 9 bases separated the two germline ends. This CDR3 is 12 amino acids long. The CDR3 sequence is CASSEARGDYTF. The CDR3 DNA reads as TGTGCCAGCAGTGAAGCTCGGGGAGACTACACCTTC.

The chain carries TRBV27 and TRBJ1-6; D may be TRBD1 (5 bases). The CDR3 loop spans 16 amino acids. The V and J ends lost 4 bases and 0 bases respectively, with 10 bases between them. Germline CDR1 MNHEY, CDR2 SMNVEV (reference sequence). The CDR3 DNA sequence: TGTGCCAGCAGTTACGGGGGTGGCTCCTATAATTCACCCCTCCACTTT. Amino acid sequence: CASSYGGGSYNSPLHF.

The rearrangement links TRBV5-6 to TRBJ1-6, with D possibly TRBD1 on 5 matching bases. Per the germline V gene, CDR1 is SGHDT and CDR2 is YYEEEE. V lost 1 base and J 0 bases, leaving 14 bases between the germline ends. The CDR3 is 18 residues long. The CDR3 is CASSLFFTGSSYNSPLHF. In nucleotides, the CDR3 is TGTGCCAGCAGCTTGTTTTTCACAGGCAGCTCCTATAATTCACCCCTCCACTTT. Using reference TRBV5-6 and TRBJ1-6 for the parts outside the CDR3, the full variable domain is DAGVTQSPTHLIKTRGQQVTLRCSPKSGHDTVSWYQQALGQGPQFIFQYYEEEERQRGNFPDRFSGHQFPNYSSELNVNALLLGDSALYLCASSLFFTGSSYNSPLHFGNGTRLTVT.

V gene TRBV6-2 or TRBV6-3 combines with J gene TRBJ2-3; 7 bases match TRBD2. Losses at the gene ends were 6 bases for V and 1 base for J; bases not matched to a gene: 10. CDR3 size: 16 residues. Germline V gene lookup returns CDR1 MNHEY and CDR2 SVGEGT. The CDR3 DNA reads TGTGCCAGCAGCCCTTGGACTAGTAGGGGCACAGATACGCAGTATTTT. It encodes CASSPWTSRGTDTQYF.

This clone was counted once. The chain is built from TRBV12-5 and TRBJ2-1; D is undetermined. V was pared by 1 base and J by 5 bases, with 3 bases between. CDR1 and CDR2 (germline): LGHNT, FRNRAP. This CDR3 is built from 12 residues. The CDR3 sequence is CASGLANNEQFF. The CDR3 coding sequence is TGTGCTAGTGGTTTGGCGAACAATGAGCAGTTCTTC.

The V gene is TRBV5-1, the J gene TRBJ2-7; D gene ambiguous. Germline assignment: CDR1 SGHRS and CDR2 YFSETQ. The germline V and J ends were trimmed by 0 bases and 5 bases, with 9 bases remaining between them. The CDR3 consists of 13 residues. This CDR3 is CASSLEGRDEQYF. CDR3 nucleotides: TGCGCCAGCAGCTTGGAAGGTAGGGACGAGCAGTACTTC.

This chain uses TRBV27 with TRBJ1-6; 9 nucleotides match TRBD1. The ends lost 4 bases at V and 9 bases at J; junction bases unmatched: 10. CDR3 length equals 16 residues. Germline lookup yields CDR1 MNHEY and CDR2 SMNVEV (reference sequence). Written as DNA, the CDR3 is TGTGCCAGCAGTTCGGGGGACAGGGTTTTTAGTTCACCCCTCCACTTT. Amino acid sequence: CASSSGDRVFSSPLHF.

This chain uses TRBV10-3 with TRBJ2-5; D could derive from TRBD1 or TRBD2 (5 bases each). This CDR3 region has 14 residues. The germline CDR1 and CDR2 sequences are ENHRY and SYGVKD. Trimming left V 4 bases short and J 5 bases short, with 14 bases between. The CDR3 here is CAISGRDPRETQYF. CDR3 sequence (DNA): TGTGCCATCAGTGGTCGGGACCCAAGGGAGACCCAGTACTTC.

On this clone: Germline and junction disagree at one end, which may indicate a read error. V and J are TRBV6-5 and TRBJ1-1; 8 nucleotides match TRBD1. Per the germline V gene, CDR1 is MNHEY and CDR2 is SVGAGI. The CDR3 length is 14 residues. CDR3 in DNA: TGTGCCGGCAGCAATCAGGGGGCATACACTGAAGCTTTCTTT. Translation: CAGSNQGAYTEAFF.

This chain joins TRBV19 and TRBJ1-5; 7 bases align to TRBD1. The CDR3 is 14 residues long. Per germline, CDR1 LNHDA and CDR2 SQIVND (reference sequence). V was clipped by 8 bases and J by 2 bases; unmatched bases: 6. The CDR3 DNA sequence: TGTGCCAGTGGTTTACAGGGGCGCAATCAGCCCCAGCATTTT. Residues: CASGLQGRNQPQHF.

The chain is built from TRBV11-3 and TRBJ1-2, with D hard to call. Trimming left V 2 bases short and J 1 base short, with 5 bases between. Looked up from germline, CDR1 is SGHNT and CDR2 is YENEEA. The CDR3 has 13 amino acids. CDR3 region: CASSLWVNYGYTF. The CDR3 DNA reads as TGTGCCAGCAGCTTATGGGTTAACTATGGCTACACCTTC.

This rearrangement joins TRBV6-5 to TRBJ1-2; a possible D gene is TRBD1 (5 bases). CDR3 size: 14 residues. V was shortened by 2 bases and J by 2 bases, with 9 bases between the two germline ends. Germline CDR1 reads MNHEY; CDR2 reads SVGAGI. In DNA, the CDR3 is TGTGCCAGCAGTTACCAGGGCCCAAACTATGGCTACACCTTC. This codes for CASSYQGPNYGYTF.

The CDR3 reads CSVEEGNQPQHF. The CDR3 coding sequence is TGCAGCGTTGAGGAGGGAAATCAGCCCCAGCATTTT. The J gene is TRBJ1-5, the V gene TRBV29-1, with D unclear. V was pared by 3 bases and J by 4 bases, with 7 bases between. Per the germline V gene, CDR1 is SQVTM and CDR2 is ANQGSEA. The CDR3 runs to 12 residues.

The gene calls are TRBV7-8 and TRBJ2-7; 9 bases agree with TRBD2. The trim removed 6 bases at V and 4 bases at J, leaving 13 bases unmatched. Germline-derived CDR1 and CDR2 are SGHVS and FQNEAQ. This CDR3 is built from 16 residues. CDR3 protein: CASRGSETSGFYEQYF. In nucleotides, the CDR3 is TGTGCCAGCAGAGGGAGTGAGACTAGCGGCTTTTACGAGCAGTACTTC.

The chain employs TRBV5-1 and TRBJ2-2; 11 bases map to TRBD1. Losses at the gene ends were 4 bases for V and 6 bases for J; bases not matched to a gene: 5. The V gene's germline CDR1 is SGHRS and CDR2 YFSETQ. The CDR3 is 15 amino acids. The CDR3: CASSGTGGWAGELFF. For the CDR3, the DNA is TGCGCCAGCAGCGGGACAGGGGGATGGGCCGGGGAGCTGTTTTTT.

The genes are TRBV2 and TRBJ2-7; D is uncertain. CDR3 length: 13 amino acids. Trimming removed 7 bases at V and 4 bases at J, with 14 bases between. Germline V lookup: CDR1 SNHLY, CDR2 FYNNEI. As DNA, the CDR3 is TGTGCCAGCAATAGGAGACACGGGTACGAGCAGTACTTC. The encoded protein is CASNRRHGYEQYF.

This clone has more than one count but fewer than ten. This chain uses TRBV7-9 with TRBJ1-6; no clear D. Looked up from germline, CDR1 is SEHNR and CDR2 is FQNEAQ (reference sequence). CDR3 length: 14 amino acids. The V and J ends lost 1 base and 7 bases respectively, with 8 bases between them. CDR3 loop: CASSLESSNSPLHF. Here the CDR3 DNA reads TGTGCCAGCAGCTTAGAATCCTCAAATTCACCCCTCCACTTT. Drawing the rest from reference TRBV7-9 and TRBJ1-6, the complete variable domain is DTGVSQNPRHKITKRGQNVTFRCDPISEHNRLYWYRQTLGQGPEFLTYFQNEAQLEKSRLLSDRFSAERPKGSFSTLEIQRTEQGDSAMYLCASSLESSNSPLHFGNGTRLTVT.

This rearrangement joins TRBV28 to TRBJ1-5; D gene unclear. Trimming shortened V by 5 bases and J by 1 base, and 15 bases separated the two germline ends. CDR1 and CDR2 (germline): MDHEN, SYDVKM. The CDR3 is 16 amino acids. The CDR3: CASSPGLQSSNQPQHF. For the CDR3, the DNA is TGTGCCAGCAGTCCAGGTCTCCAGTCGAGCAATCAGCCCCAGCATTTT. Looking up the rest from reference TRBV28 and TRBJ1-5 gives the full variable domain: DVKVTQSSRYLVKRTGEKVFLECVQDMDHENMFWYRQDPGLGLRLIYFSYDVKMKEKGDIPEGYSVSREKKERFSLILESASTNQTSMYLCASSPGLQSSNQPQHFGDGTRLSIL.

The V gene is TRBV20-1, the J gene TRBJ2-1; D possibly uses TRBD1 or TRBD2 (5 bases each). V lost 5 bases to trimming and J lost 9 bases, with 11 bases between them. The CDR3 runs 11 residues. CDR1 and CDR2 (germline): DFQATT, SNEGSKA (reference sequence). CDR3 DNA sequence: TGCAGTGCTCTTACTAGGGGTGAGCAGTTCTTC. This gives the protein CSALTRGEQFF.

This clone was seen a handful of times. This chain connects TRBV4-2 to TRBJ1-3, with D possibly TRBD1 on 5 matching bases. Looked up from germline, CDR1 is LGHNA and CDR2 is YNFKEQ. The CDR3 extends over 15 amino acids. The V and J ends lost 5 bases and 2 bases respectively, with 13 bases between them. The CDR3 protein is CASSETRGTGNTIYF. CDR3 nucleotides: TGTGCCAGCAGCGAAACAAGGGGCACTGGAAACACCATATATTTT.

The rearrangement uses TRBV28 and TRBJ1-2; a weak D match, TRBD1 (5 bases). There are 14 residues in the CDR3. V dropped 10 bases and J dropped 4 bases, with 19 bases sitting between them. Germline V gene data show CDR1 as MDHEN and CDR2 as SYDVKM. The CDR3 sequence is CATQWPGPLYGYTF. DNA for the CDR3: TGTGCCACACAATGGCCGGGACCCCTCTATGGCTACACCTTC.

This clone came up once. The V gene is TRBV18, the J gene TRBJ1-3; 7 bases align to TRBD1. The V segment lost 4 bases and the J segment 6 bases; nucleotides outside the gene matches: 3. CDR3 length: 13 residues. The germline V gene has CDR1 KGHSH and CDR2 LQKENI. The CDR3 loop reads CASSRGQQNTIYF. The CDR3 nucleotides are TGTGCCAGCTCACGGGGACAGCAAAACACCATATATTTT.

This chain uses TRBV11-2 with TRBJ2-1; 10 bases fit TRBD2. Germline loops: CDR1 SGHAT, CDR2 FQNNGV. Trimming took 5 bases from V and 7 from J; bases not matched to a gene: 20. This CDR3 spans 19 amino acids. The CDR3: CASSKTSLVAGGQVNEQFF. As DNA, the CDR3 is TGTGCCAGCAGCAAAACATCCCTCGTAGCGGGAGGTCAGGTTAATGAGCAGTTCTTC.

This chain joins TRBV6-1 and TRBJ1-6, with D perhaps TRBD1 (6 bases). The V end was cut by 0 bases, the J end by 0 bases, with 27 bases between. Looked up from germline, CDR1 is MNHNS and CDR2 is SASEGT. The CDR3 contains 23 residues. CDR3 sequence (DNA): TGTGCCAGCAGTGAAGCAAGGTCGGTGTGGACAGAACAGGATAGCTCCTATAATTCACCCCTCCACTTT. Its protein is CASSEARSVWTEQDSSYNSPLHF.

V and J are TRBV19 and TRBJ1-1, with D unresolved. Germline values: CDR1 LNHDA, CDR2 SQIVND (reference sequence). The ends were cut back, 3 bases at V and 6 bases at J, with 20 bases in the middle. This CDR3 is built from 16 residues. This chain's CDR3 is CASSMFPVRDLPEAFF. DNA for the CDR3: TGTGCCAGTAGTATGTTTCCAGTCAGAGATTTGCCTGAAGCTTTCTTT.

The J gene is TRBJ1-2, the V gene TRBV29-1; 12 nucleotides line up with TRBD1. Trimming cost V 1 base and J 8 bases; bases outside gene matches: 5. The germline gives CDR1 SQVTM, CDR2 ANQGSEA. The CDR3 length is 14 residues. The CDR3 region has the DNA TGCAGCGTTGAAGTGGGACAGGGGGCGTCGGGCTACACCTTC. This sequence encodes CSVEVGQGASGYTF.